This T cell receptor (beta chain) comes out of a study of cytomegalovirus exposure and HLA in healthy donors. Study information: The platform used for the approximately 130 validation repertoires matched that of the 650 to 750 first-cohort repertoires, a later analysis reported.

Study-wide results and caveats: Among TCR sequences, most were rare, though some public TCRs appeared in many donors.

Produced via immunoSEQ multiplex PCR; TCRdb's table is partial and in-frame only. This sample has 240,000 or so clones; around 87% occur once, and the top ten carry roughly 1.2%. With respect to this clone: Its specificity is unknown.

The donors formed part of the approximately 120-subject validation cohort, distinct from the approximately 630-subject first cohort. J lost 5 bases, V lost 3 bases, and 9 bases had no gene match. The CDR3 runs 16 residues. Germline CDR1 MNHEY, CDR2 SMNVEV (reference sequence). The sample taken for sequencing was PBMCs. This receptor was obtained from a young woman in good health and CMV-seropositive. This chain connects TRBV27 to TRBJ2-5; TRBD2 aligns across 10 bases. CDR3 residues: CASSFQEREGLETQYF. As DNA, the CDR3 is TGTGCCAGCAGTTTTCAGGAGCGGGAGGGCCTGGAGACCCAGTACTTC.